This TCR beta chain emerged from a study of blood T cell repertoires in COVID-19 (dated by TCRdb to 2020 to 2021). As for the study more broadly: Collaborator samples came from the United States, Italy and Spain and covered acute and convalescent phases of COVID-19. The material from the prospective study consisted of cDNA or gDNA derived from T cells, B-cell-depleted T cells, or PBMCs. Deeply sampled blood TCRbeta repertoires from subjects exposed to, actively infected with, or recovered from COVID-19 were included in the dataset. The repertoires were released in a freely available public database intended as a resource for research on the immune response to SARS-CoV-2. The samples were drawn from two sources: the first 160 participants of the ongoing ImmuneRACE study, and 1,000 to 1,500 subjects contributed by 6 global collaborators. A de-identified subject ID, COVID-19 status, age in years and sex were almost always included in the sample metadata. Where available, HLA class I and class II types were obtained from metadata supplied by the sample provider rather than from assay-based typing. Results and caveats for the whole study, not just this receptor: The amount of clinical and demographic metadata varied by source and participant and was provided uncurated.

The CDR3 starts with the cysteine, ends with the phenylalanine, and has 16 residues. Here the CDR3 DNA is all that survives: 48 bases in frame from base 1. V and J are trimmed by 2 bases and 0 bases, and the gene matches miss 3 bases of the junction. Taken from the germline V gene, the CDR1 and CDR2 loops are ENHRY and SYGVKD. Details on this clone: Its antigen is still unknown. Base-call qualities are not available, and no considerably larger clone is one nucleotide away.

Collaborating institutions collected whole blood in K2EDTA tubes following their own protocols. For TCRbeta analysis, collaborators shipped samples as frozen whole blood, isolated PBMCs, or DNA extracted from either of those sample types. TCRbeta CDR3 regions were amplified from genomic DNA using the immunoSEQ Assay, a bias-controlled multiplex PCR. In the original analysis: The number of nucleated cells in each sample was estimated from the amplification of reference gene primers within the assay. To quantify the absolute abundance of each unique TCRbeta CDR3 rearrangement, sequence reads were collapsed and filtered. For each sample, productive Simpson clonality was calculated by taking the square root of Simpson's diversity index across productive rearrangements. TCRdb carries this immuneACCESS record with in-frame sequences only. Its versions omit some clonotypes, under half of them owing to an unresolved V gene in the studies checked, with the rest unexplained. For V, J and clone size, that table is used; D and trimming come from the DNA. Present in this sample are 400,000 to 550,000 clones, approximately 90% of which were seen just once. The ten largest account for 4.3% of the sample.

The sample taken for sequencing was peripheral blood. The receptor comes from a woman between 25 and 40 years old with acute or convalescent COVID-19. The chain uses TRBV10-3 and TRBJ2-2, with 7 central nucleotides matching TRBD1. CDR3 loop: CAISEAGTANTGELFF. The DNA sequence follows: TGTGCCATCAGTGAGGCCGGGACAGCGAACACCGGGGAGCTGTTTTTT.